The rows below give T cell receptor beta chains drawn from one sample of a study of cytomegalovirus exposure and HLA in healthy donors. The repertoire was sequenced with immunoSEQ multiplex PCR; TCRdb's copy has only in-frame clones and lacks some. The repertoire consists of some 180,000 clones, with roughly a tenth occurring once and the leading ten covering 1% to 1.5%. Sample: PBMCs. The receptors shown here come from a woman aged 30 to 39 in good health and CMV-seropositive. Each CDR3 is given with its conserved first and last residue. Fields, in order: clone size, CDR3 length, J gene, D gene, V gene, CDR3 DNA, CDR3 protein. The D gene is left open where the match is weak. Only part of the rows carry a size: once, few, many, or a class if the clone is expanded.

-,12,TRBJ1-1,-,TRBV19,TGTGCCAGCCTCGCAGGGGTCACTGAAGCTTTCTTT,CASLAGVTEAFF
few,14,TRBJ2-1,TRBD2,TRBV30,TGTGCCTGCCGTACTAGCGGTTCCTACAATGAGCAGTTCTTC,CACRTSGSYNEQFF
once,16,TRBJ2-7,-,TRBV28,TGTGCCAGCAGCCGCTCCAAAGGGACACAACCCTACGAGCAGTACTTC,CASSRSKGTQPYEQYF
-,14,TRBJ2-2,TRBD2,TRBV27,TGTGCCAGCAGTTGGGGGACTAGCACCGGGGAGCTGTTTTTT,CASSWGTSTGELFF
-,16,TRBJ2-7,-,TRBV5-5,TGTGCCAGCAACCCCACCTGGCGGGGCAGCTCCTACGAGCAGTACTTC,CASNPTWRGSSYEQYF
-,13,TRBJ1-1,-,TRBV6-1,TGTGCCAGCAAGGGGGAGAGGGACACTGAAGCTTTCTTT,CASKGERDTEAFF
-,14,TRBJ1-1,TRBD1,TRBV27,TGTGCCAGCAGTTTGGGACAGGGGTACACTGAAGCTTTCTTT,CASSLGQGYTEAFF
few,15,TRBJ1-2,-,TRBV7-8,TGTGCCAGCAGCCCCCAGGGACTACTTGACTATGGCTACACCTTC,CASSPQGLLDYGYTF
-,12,TRBJ2-5,-,TRBV2,TGTGCCAGCACCTTCTGGGCCGAGACCCAGTACTTC,CASTFWAETQYF
-,15,TRBJ1-5,TRBD1,TRBV2,TGTGCCAGCAGACTGGACAGGGGGAGCAATCAGCCCCAGCATTTT,CASRLDRGSNQPQHF
few,14,TRBJ1-1,-,TRBV2,TGTGCCAGCAGTGGGCCGGGAGTGGAGACTGAAGCTTTCTTT,CASSGPGVETEAFF
-,14,TRBJ2-3,TRBD1,TRBV13,TGTGCCAGCAGCTTGAACAGGGGGCAAGATACGCAGTATTTT,CASSLNRGQDTQYF
-,14,TRBJ2-5,-,TRBV18,TGTGCCAGCTCAGGAGACTGGAATAAAGAGACCCAGTACTTC,CASSGDWNKETQYF
many,17,TRBJ1-3,TRBD1,TRBV14,TGTGCCAGCAGCCAAGACCAGGAGGGGGCGCAGGAAAACACCATATATTTT,CASSQDQEGAQENTIYF
-,16,TRBJ2-1,TRBD1,TRBV7-9,TGTGCCAGCAGCTTCCGACAGGGGGGGTCCTACAATGAGCAGTTCTTC,CASSFRQGGSYNEQFF
-,15,TRBJ1-3,TRBD1,TRBV5-1,TGCGCCAGCAGTCCGCAGCTGGACAGGTCCTACCCCATATATTTT,CASSPQLDRSYPIYF
-,16,TRBJ2-7,TRBD1,TRBV6-5,TGTGCCAGCAGTTCTATCGGACAGGGCGGGTACAACGAGCAGTACTTC,CASSSIGQGGYNEQYF
few,13,TRBJ1-2,-,TRBV29-1,TGCAGCGTTGAAGAGGGCAGGGCTGAGGGCTACACCTTC,CSVEEGRAEGYTF
-,15,TRBJ1-2,-,TRBV6-5,TGTGCCAGCAGACCTCTAAGGGCAGGGCTGCATGGCTACACCTTC,CASRPLRAGLHGYTF
few,14,TRBJ1-2,-,TRBV5-1,TGCGCCAGCAGCTATGGACAGTCCAACTATGGCTACACCTTC,CASSYGQSNYGYTF
-,16,TRBJ1-5,TRBD1,TRBV27,TGTGCCAGCAGTGTAGGGACAGGCGAACCCAATCAGCCCCAGCATTTT,CASSVGTGEPNQPQHF
few,19,TRBJ2-7,TRBD2,TRBV18,TGTGCCAGCTCACCGTGGGATTCCGGGACTAGCGGGAGTAGGTACGAGCAGTACTTC,CASSPWDSGTSGSRYEQYF
-,14,TRBJ1-4,-,TRBV2,TGTGCCAGCAGATCAGGGACTCCTAATGAAAAACTGTTTTTT,CASRSGTPNEKLFF
few,11,TRBJ1-1,-,TRBV20-1,TGCAGTGCTAACAGGGACACTGAAGCTTTCTTT,CSANRDTEAFF
-,16,TRBJ1-4,-,TRBV7-9,TGTGCCAGCAGGGAGTGGCGGGGGCAGTTGGATGAAAAACTGTTTTTT,CASREWRGQLDEKLFF
few,14,TRBJ2-7,-,TRBV14,TGTGCCAGCAGCCCGGAGGCTATCTCCTACGAGCAGTACTTC,CASSPEAISYEQYF
few,14,TRBJ2-7,TRBD1,TRBV7-3,TGTGCCAGCAGCTGGGGGACAGGGGGCTACGAGCAGTACTTC,CASSWGTGGYEQYF
-,17,TRBJ2-1,TRBD1,TRBV6-4,TGTGCCAGCAGTCCCGGGACAGGGGGCCCTATCTACAATGAGCAGTTCTTC,CASSPGTGGPIYNEQFF
few,15,TRBJ1-2,-,TRBV13,TGTGCCAGCAGCCCGACAGGAACCCTCGGATATGGCTACACCTTC,CASSPTGTLGYGYTF
-,14,TRBJ1-2,TRBD1,TRBV19,TGTGCCAGTAGTCTAACAGGGGTGGCCTCCGGCTACACCTTC,CASSLTGVASGYTF
-,14,TRBJ2-4,TRBD1,TRBV6-1,TGTGCCAGCTGTGAACAGGGGGCTTTTAACATTCAGTACTTC,CASCEQGAFNIQYF
few,14,TRBJ2-3,-,TRBV10-3,TGTGCCATCAGTGTGGGGACAACCACAGATACGCAGTATTTT,CAISVGTTTDTQYF
few,14,TRBJ1-1,-,TRBV11-3,TGTGCCAGCAGCCTCAGTGGGGCGAACACTGAAGCTTTCTTT,CASSLSGANTEAFF
-,14,TRBJ2-7,TRBD2,TRBV12-5,TGTGCTAGTGGTTTGACACTAGCGGAGTCCGAGCAGTACTTC,CASGLTLAESEQYF
-,15,TRBJ2-7,-,TRBV7-2,TGTGCCAGCAGCTTATATCTAGGAGGGTCCTACGAGCAGTACTTC,CASSLYLGGSYEQYF
few,12,TRBJ2-7,-,TRBV5-1,TGCGCCAGCAGCTTGCCGTCCTACGAGCAGTACTTC,CASSLPSYEQYF
few,13,TRBJ2-7,-,TRBV25-1,TGTGCCAGCACTAGACCAGGGGCCTACGAGCAGTACTTC,CASTRPGAYEQYF
few,15,TRBJ2-3,-,TRBV9,TGTGCCAGCAGCGCCCGGACATGGGGCGGAGATACGCAGTATTTT,CASSARTWGGDTQYF
few,15,TRBJ2-5,-,TRBV30,TGTGCCTGGAGTCCCCAGGCGCGTTCCCAAGAGACCCAGTACTTC,CAWSPQARSQETQYF
-,18,TRBJ1-5,-,TRBV7-2,TGTGCCAGCAGCCTTAGACCAGGGAGGGCGTATAGCAATCAGCCCCAGCATTTT,CASSLRPGRAYSNQPQHF
few,18,TRBJ2-1,TRBD2,TRBV11-2,TGTGCCAGCAGCGAGATCAGGACTAGCGGGAGGAAATACAATGAGCAGTTCTTC,CASSEIRTSGRKYNEQFF
few,14,TRBJ1-1,-,TRBV30,TGTGCCTGGAGTGCAGGGGTTATGAACACTGAAGCTTTCTTT,CAWSAGVMNTEAFF
few,14,TRBJ1-2,-,TRBV6-6,TGTGCCAGCAGTTACGATGGGACAAGAATCGGCTACACCTTC,CASSYDGTRIGYTF
few,14,TRBJ2-7,-,TRBV15,TGTGCCACCAGCAGAGATCGAACAGGACGCGGGCAGTACTTC,CATSRDRTGRGQYF
-,16,TRBJ2-3,TRBD1,TRBV7-3,TGTGCCAGCAGCTTAGCCGGGACAGGTAGCACAGATACGCAGTATTTT,CASSLAGTGSTDTQYF
-,14,TRBJ2-1,-,TRBV12-2,TGTGCAAGTCGCTTAGTAGGGCGGGCGGATGAGCAGTTCTTC,CASRLVGRADEQFF
-,16,TRBJ2-1,TRBD2,TRBV9,TGTGCCAGCAGCGTAATTGGCCTAGCGGACTACAATGAGCAGTTCTTC,CASSVIGLADYNEQFF
-,16,TRBJ2-7,TRBD2,TRBV11-2,TGTGCCAGCAGCTTAGGAGGACTAGCGGGAGGGGGCGAGCAGTACTTC,CASSLGGLAGGGEQYF